The 30 T cell receptor beta chains reported below all come from one sample, sequenced in a study of cytomegalovirus exposure and HLA in healthy donors. Produced via immunoSEQ multiplex PCR; TCRdb's table is partial and in-frame only. Among 200,000 to 250,000 clones listed, around four fifths were seen once. The specimen was PBMCs. All receptors derive from a woman younger than 35 in good health and CMV-seronegative.

The chain recombines TRBV30 with TRBJ1-4, with D perhaps TRBD1 (5 bases). V lost 2 bases to trimming and J lost 4 bases, with 17 bases between them. Germline CDR1 reads GTSNPN; CDR2 reads SVGIG (reference sequence). This CDR3 comprises 16 residues. This chain's CDR3 is CAWSPTLGGNNEKLFF. The DNA for the CDR3 is TGTGCCTGGAGTCCCACGTTGGGGGGGAATAATGAAAAACTGTTTTTT.

This clone was observed a handful of times. The chain recombines TRBV2 with TRBJ1-2, with D possibly matching TRBD1 (6 bases). The CDR3 has 13 amino acids. The germline V gene has CDR1 SNHLY and CDR2 FYNNEI. The V gene lost 1 base and the J gene lost 8 bases, with 11 bases spanning the gap. The CDR3 sequence is CASSEVGTMGYTF. The CDR3, as DNA: TGTGCCAGCAGTGAAGTAGGGACAATGGGCTACACCTTC.

The chain joins TRBV5-1 to TRBJ2-3; 9 bases line up with TRBD1. Losses at the gene ends were 2 bases for V and 0 bases for J; bases not matched to a gene: 4. This CDR3 spans 16 amino acids. In germline, CDR1 is SGHRS, CDR2 YFSETQ. The CDR3 sequence is CASSFSGQGSTDTQYF. Here the CDR3 DNA reads TGCGCCAGCAGCTTTTCCGGACAGGGGAGCACAGATACGCAGTATTTT.

The chain links TRBV11-2 to TRBJ2-3; the D call may be TRBD1 or TRBD2 (6 bases each). The CDR3 sequence is 15 residues long. Trimming cost V 5 bases and J 2 bases, with 14 bases left between them. Germline values: CDR1 SGHAT, CDR2 FQNNGV. The DNA of the CDR3 is TGTGCCAGCAGCCAAAGGGGGGCCCCCACAGATACGCAGTATTTT. Protein: CASSQRGAPTDTQYF.

The genes are TRBV7-2 and TRBJ2-3, with 10 bases fitting TRBD1. V gave up 4 bases and J gave up 6 bases; unmatched junction bases: 10. The CDR3 runs 16 residues. Germline V gives CDR1 SGHTA, CDR2 FQGNSA. The CDR3 reads CASSSYGTGERDTQYF. Written as DNA, the CDR3 is TGTGCCAGCAGCTCATATGGGACAGGGGAGCGGGATACGCAGTATTTT.

The chain carries TRBV12-5 and TRBJ2-1, with 8 bases matching TRBD2. V lost 5 bases and J lost 0; bases outside the gene matches: 12. Germline loops: CDR1 LGHNT, CDR2 FRNRAP. This CDR3 has 18 amino acids. This CDR3 is CASGTAGGHYSSYNEQFF. The CDR3 nucleotides read TGTGCTAGTGGTACTGCGGGGGGCCATTATAGCTCCTACAATGAGCAGTTCTTC.

The rearrangement joins TRBV7-9 to TRBJ2-1; 7 bases agree with TRBD1. Trimming removed 5 bases from V and 7 bases from J; junction bases left unmatched: 11. The CDR3 extends over 15 amino acids. The germline V gene encodes CDR1 SEHNR and CDR2 FQNEAQ (reference sequence). CDR3 in amino acids: CASSPGRGPGNEQFF. Written as DNA, the CDR3 is TGTGCCAGCAGCCCCGGAAGGGGGCCGGGGAATGAGCAGTTCTTC.

This chain joins TRBV10-3 and TRBJ2-1; 8 nucleotides line up with TRBD2. CDR1 ENHRY and CDR2 SYGVKD come from the germline V gene. The CDR3 consists of 14 residues. The J segment lost 8 bases and the V segment lost 3 bases, leaving 6 bases of the junction unmatched. CDR3 nucleotides: TGTGCCATCAGTGATCCGGGACTAGAGGATGAGCAGTTCTTC. This gives the protein CAISDPGLEDEQFF.

The V call is TRBV5-1, the J call TRBJ2-1; D call uncertain. The germline V gene encodes CDR1 SGHRS and CDR2 YFSETQ. Trimming pared 4 bases from V and 6 bases from J, leaving 8 bases between. The CDR3 sequence is 12 residues long. CDR3 sequence: CASSLDLNEQFF. In DNA, the CDR3 is TGCGCCAGCAGCCTGGACCTCAATGAGCAGTTCTTC.

The rearrangement uses TRBV9 and TRBJ1-2; TRBD1 might be the D (5 bases). V dropped 3 bases and J dropped 6 bases, with 24 bases sitting between them. The CDR3 has 17 amino acids. Germline V gene sequence: CDR1 SGDLS, CDR2 YYNGEE. The CDR3 sequence is CASSENPAPGTVDGYTF. The CDR3 bases are TGTGCCAGCAGCGAAAACCCCGCCCCCGGGACGGTTGATGGCTACACCTTC. The full variable domain, in which reference TRBV9 and TRBJ1-2 provide the parts outside the CDR3, is DSGVTQTPKHLITATGQRVTLRCSPRSGDLSVYWYQQSLDQGLQFLIQYYNGEERAKGNILERFSAQQFPDLHSELNLSSLELGDSALYFCASSENPAPGTVDGYTFGSGTRLTVV.

This clone was observed once. J is TRBJ2-7 and V is TRBV19; the match to TRBD1 covers 7 bases. V was clipped by 3 bases and J by 4 bases; unmatched bases: 9. The CDR3 runs to 15 residues. The V gene's germline CDR1 is LNHDA and CDR2 SQIVND (reference sequence). The chain's CDR3 is CASSMRQGDGYEQYF. DNA of the CDR3: TGTGCCAGTAGTATGCGGCAGGGGGACGGGTACGAGCAGTACTTC.

The chain recombines TRBV12-5 with TRBJ1-1; perhaps TRBD1 as D (5 bases). V dropped 8 bases and J dropped 6 bases, with 16 bases sitting between them. Looked up from germline, CDR1 is LGHNT and CDR2 is FRNRAP. This CDR3 has 13 amino acids. The DNA for the CDR3 is TGTGCTAGTAGTACTCGGGGCCATGCTGAAGCTTTCTTT. This translates into CASSTRGHAEAFF.

J is TRBJ1-5 and V is TRBV27, with 7 bases that match TRBD1. The CDR3 totals 17 residues. After removal of 1 base from V and 2 bases from J, the junction contained 8 bases not matched to a gene. Germline CDR1 and CDR2: MNHEY and SMNVEV (reference sequence). The CDR3 is CASSLLYRGSGNQPQHF. CDR3 nucleotides: TGTGCCAGCAGTTTATTGTACAGGGGATCGGGCAATCAGCCCCAGCATTTT.

This clone was recorded a few times. At the DNA level, this CDR3 is encoded by other sequences in the same sample as well. The rearrangement links TRBV9 to TRBJ2-7; D perhaps matches TRBD2 (6 bases). Germline-derived CDR1 and CDR2 are SGDLS and YYNGEE. The CDR3 runs to 14 residues. V lost 0 bases, J lost 2 bases, and 9 bases lay in between. The CDR3 DNA sequence: TGTGCCAGCAGCGTAGGGGGAGGAACCTACGAGCAGTACTTC. Protein sequence: CASSVGGGTYEQYF.

In this sample, this clone turned up a few times. This rearrangement joins TRBV30 to TRBJ1-6; D ambiguous. Trimming pared 3 bases from V and 10 bases from J, leaving 13 bases between. Germline V gene lookup returns CDR1 GTSNPN and CDR2 SVGIG (reference sequence). The CDR3 totals 13 residues. The CDR3 is CAWSGPLGSPLHF. For the CDR3, the DNA is TGTGCCTGGAGCGGTCCACTAGGGTCACCCCTCCACTTT.

Note on this clone: The sample carries other DNA sequences with the same CDR3. The rearrangement joins TRBV5-1 to TRBJ2-3; 7 bases fit TRBD1. CDR3 length equals 13 residues. Trimming took 3 bases from V and 3 from J; bases not matched to a gene: 1. Germline CDR1 is SGHRS and CDR2 is YFSETQ. In DNA, the CDR3 is TGCGCCAGCAGCTCCAGGGGGACAGATACGCAGTATTTT. This translates into CASSSRGTDTQYF.

This clone has more than one count but fewer than ten. The chain recombines TRBV7-9 with TRBJ2-5; TRBD1 matches 12 bases. This CDR3 has 16 amino acids. Looked up from germline, CDR1 is SEHNR and CDR2 is FQNEAQ (reference sequence). V was clipped by 5 bases and J by 1 base; unmatched bases: 5. For the CDR3, the DNA is TGTGCCAGCAGCCACCAGGGACAGGGGGCCCAAGAGACCCAGTACTTC. It codes for CASSHQGQGAQETQYF.

The chain couples TRBV7-6 to TRBJ2-1, with 16 positions matching TRBD2. Trimming removed 5 bases from V and 8 bases from J; junction bases left unmatched: 6. Germline V gene sequence: CDR1 SGHVS, CDR2 FNYEAQ. The CDR3 extends over 16 amino acids. The chain's CDR3 is CASSLIGTSGRDEQFF. The CDR3, as DNA: TGTGCCAGCAGCCTCATAGGGACTAGCGGGAGGGATGAGCAGTTCTTC. Supplemented by reference TRBV7-6 and TRBJ2-1, the full variable domain reads GAGVSQSPRYKVTKRGQDVALRCDPISGHVSLYWYRQALGQGPEFLTYFNYEAQQDKSGLPNDRFSAERPEGSISTLTIQRTEQRDSAMYRCASSLIGTSGRDEQFFGPGTRLTVL.

The gene calls are TRBV6-1 and TRBJ2-5, with D possibly matching TRBD2 (6 bases). CDR3 length: 15 residues. Trimming took off 6 bases at V and 4 bases at J, with 18 bases between the two ends. Germline V gene lookup returns CDR1 MNHNS and CDR2 SASEGT. The CDR3, as DNA: TGTGCCAGCAGGGACCGGGACTCGTCTGCAGAGACCCAGTACTTC. It encodes CASRDRDSSAETQYF.

The chain links TRBV7-2 to TRBJ2-1, with 9 bases fitting TRBD2. Unmatched junction bases numbered 6, after V lost 2 bases and J lost 10 bases. Germline-derived CDR1 and CDR2 are SGHTA and FQGNSA. The CDR3 is made up of 14 amino acids. The CDR3 here is CASSLRRGGLEQFF. CDR3 in DNA: TGTGCCAGCAGCTTAAGGCGGGGGGGCCTCGAGCAGTTCTTC.

V is TRBV7-9 and J is TRBJ1-4; perhaps TRBD1 as D (6 bases). Trimming left V 1 base short and J 0 bases short, with 12 bases between. The length of the CDR3 is 17 residues. CDR1 and CDR2 from the germline V gene are SEHNR and FQNEAQ (reference sequence). The CDR3, as DNA: TGTGCCAGCAGCTTAGTACAGGGTAGTGCAACTAATGAAAAACTGTTTTTT. It codes for CASSLVQGSATNEKLFF.

The CDR3 region has the DNA TGTGCCAGCAGCGCAATGGGACAGGGGGACTATGGCTACACCTTC. Protein sequence: CASSAMGQGDYGYTF. The gene calls are TRBV9 and TRBJ1-2; 11 bases map to TRBD1. Germline lookup yields CDR1 SGDLS and CDR2 YYNGEE. The junction had 4 bases not matched to a gene; V was cut back by 3 bases and J by 3 bases. The CDR3 spans 15 residues. The full variable domain, with the rest looked up from reference TRBV9 and TRBJ1-2, is DSGVTQTPKHLITATGQRVTLRCSPRSGDLSVYWYQQSLDQGLQFLIQYYNGEERAKGNILERFSAQQFPDLHSELNLSSLELGDSALYFCASSAMGQGDYGYTFGSGTRLTVV.

The chain recombines TRBV30 with TRBJ2-1; no firm D call. The germline V gene has CDR1 GTSNPN and CDR2 SVGIG (reference sequence). This CDR3 has 13 amino acids. Trimming cost V 1 base and J 9 bases, with 13 bases left between them. In DNA, the CDR3 is TGTGCCTGGAGTGCGGACGGCAACGCTGAGCAGTTCTTC. This encodes CAWSADGNAEQFF. The variable domain in full, with the rest retrieved from reference TRBV30 and TRBJ2-1, is SQTIHQWPATLVQPVGSPLSLECTVEGTSNPNLYWYRQAAGRGLQLLFYSVGIGQISSEVPQNLSASRPQDRQFILSSKKLLLSDSGFYLCAWSADGNAEQFFGPGTRLTVL.

The V and J genes are TRBV9 and TRBJ2-7; the match to TRBD1 covers 7 bases. CDR1 and CDR2 from the germline V gene are SGDLS and YYNGEE. This CDR3 is built from 15 residues. Unmatched junction bases numbered 13, after V lost 4 bases and J lost 6 bases. The CDR3 bases are TGTGCCAGCAGCCCACACAGGGGTCCTACACTCGAGCAGTACTTC. Translating gives CASSPHRGPTLEQYF.

The chain recombines TRBV11-2 with TRBJ2-1, with TRBD2 matching 8 bases. Per the germline V gene, CDR1 is SGHAT and CDR2 is FQNNGV. The J segment lost 7 bases and the V segment lost 4 bases, leaving 18 bases of the junction unmatched. The CDR3 is made up of 18 amino acids. The CDR3, as DNA: TGTGCCAGCAGCTCGTTCCGGGGGGGACTAGGGCCCTCGAATGAGCAGTTCTTC. It encodes CASSSFRGGLGPSNEQFF.

The chain joins TRBV4-1 to TRBJ2-2, with 9 bases lining up with TRBD2. The CDR3 consists of 19 residues. Germline CDR1 is MGHRA and CDR2 is YSYEKL. The V gene end was trimmed by 0 bases and the J gene end by 0 bases; junction bases not matched to a gene: 8. The CDR3: CASSQDQVAGAANTGELFF. The CDR3 DNA sequence: TGCGCCAGCAGCCAAGATCAAGTAGCGGGGGCCGCGAACACCGGGGAGCTGTTTTTT.

The chain is built from TRBV5-8 and TRBJ2-1; D perhaps matches TRBD1 (6 bases). This CDR3 has 16 residues. Germline V CDR1 and CDR2: SGHTS, YDEGEE. V was pared by 4 bases and J by 8 bases, with 22 bases between. For the CDR3, the DNA is TGTGCCAGCAGCACCTGGGGGCAGGGTATCTTCCATGAGCAGTTCTTC. Amino acids: CASSTWGQGIFHEQFF. The full variable domain, with the rest looked up from reference TRBV5-8 and TRBJ2-1, is EAGVTQSPTHLIKTRGQQATLRCSPISGHTSVYWYQQALGLGLQFLLWYDEGEERNRGNFPPRFSGRQFPNYSSELNVNALELEDSALYLCASSTWGQGIFHEQFFGPGTRLTVL.

This chain uses TRBV30 with TRBJ1-6, with unresolved D. The CDR3 has 15 residues. The germline CDR1 and CDR2 sequences are GTSNPN and SVGIG (reference sequence). The V end lost 6 bases, the J end lost 5 bases, and 17 bases lay between the germline ends. Here the CDR3 reads CACTPLAGNNSPLHF. In DNA form, the CDR3 reads TGTGCCTGTACCCCGCTGGCAGGCAATAATTCACCCCTCCACTTT.

The chain uses TRBV18 and TRBJ1-2; D not certain. Trimming shortened V by 3 bases and J by 4 bases, and 12 bases separated the two germline ends. This CDR3 is built from 14 residues. Looked up from germline, CDR1 is KGHSH and CDR2 is LQKENI. CDR3 sequence reads: CASSPPAVGYGYTF. The CDR3 DNA follows: TGTGCCAGCTCACCCCCGGCGGTTGGCTATGGCTACACCTTC.

The rearrangement links TRBV10-2 to TRBJ1-4; 8 nucleotides line up with TRBD1. Germline V lookup: CDR1 WSHSY, CDR2 SAAADI. V lost 10 bases, J lost 7 bases, and 8 bases stayed unmatched. The CDR3 has 13 amino acids. The CDR3 loop is CATRTGWGEKLFF. The CDR3 bases are TGCGCCACGCGGACAGGGTGGGGTGAAAAACTGTTTTTT.